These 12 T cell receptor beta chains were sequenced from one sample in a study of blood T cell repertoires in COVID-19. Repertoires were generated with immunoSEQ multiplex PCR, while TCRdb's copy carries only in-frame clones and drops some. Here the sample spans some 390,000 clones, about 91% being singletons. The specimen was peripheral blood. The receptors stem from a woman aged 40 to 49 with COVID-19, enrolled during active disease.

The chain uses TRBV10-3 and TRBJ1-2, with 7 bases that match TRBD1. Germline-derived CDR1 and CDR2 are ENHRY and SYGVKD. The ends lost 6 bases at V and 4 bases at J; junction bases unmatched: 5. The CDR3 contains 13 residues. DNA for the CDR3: TGTGCCATCAGCTCGGGACAGCTCTATGGCTACACCTTC. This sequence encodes CAISSGQLYGYTF.

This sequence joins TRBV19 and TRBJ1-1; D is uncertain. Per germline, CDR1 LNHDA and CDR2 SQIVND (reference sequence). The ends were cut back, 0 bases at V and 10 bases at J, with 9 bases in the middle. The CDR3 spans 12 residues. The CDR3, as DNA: TGTGCCAGTAGTATAGATAATTTGAGAGCTTTCTTT. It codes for CASSIDNLRAFF.

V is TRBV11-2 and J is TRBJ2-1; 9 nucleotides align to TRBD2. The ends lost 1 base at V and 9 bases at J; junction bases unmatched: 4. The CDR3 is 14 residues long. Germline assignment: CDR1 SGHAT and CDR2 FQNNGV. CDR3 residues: CASSLGGGGAEQFF. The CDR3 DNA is TGTGCCAGCAGCTTAGGCGGGGGGGGCGCTGAGCAGTTCTTC. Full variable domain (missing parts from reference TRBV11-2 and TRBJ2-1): EAGVAQSPRYKIIEKRQSVAFWCNPISGHATLYWYQQILGQGPKLLIQFQNNGVVDDSQLPKDRFSAERLKGVDSTLKIQPAKLEDSAVYLCASSLGGGGAEQFFGPGTRLTVL.

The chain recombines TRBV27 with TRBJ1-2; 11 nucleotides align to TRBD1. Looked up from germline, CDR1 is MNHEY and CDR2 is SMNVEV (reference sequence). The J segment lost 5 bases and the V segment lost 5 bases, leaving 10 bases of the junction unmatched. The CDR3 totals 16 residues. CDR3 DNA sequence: TGTGCCAGCAGTCCAGGACCGGGACAGGGGGGGTATGGCTACACCTTC. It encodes CASSPGPGQGGYGYTF.

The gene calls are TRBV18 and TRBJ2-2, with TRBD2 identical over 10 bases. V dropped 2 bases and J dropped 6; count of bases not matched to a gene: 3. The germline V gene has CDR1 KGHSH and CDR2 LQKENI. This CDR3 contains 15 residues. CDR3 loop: CASSPSSGRPGELFF. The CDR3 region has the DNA TGTGCCAGCTCACCATCTAGCGGGAGACCCGGGGAGCTGTTTTTT.

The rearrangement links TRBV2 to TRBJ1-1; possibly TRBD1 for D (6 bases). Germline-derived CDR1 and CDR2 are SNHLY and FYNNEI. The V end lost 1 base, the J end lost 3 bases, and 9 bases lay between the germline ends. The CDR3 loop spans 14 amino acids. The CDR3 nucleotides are TGTGCCAGCAGTGAAGGATACAGGGACACTGAAGCTTTCTTT. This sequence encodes CASSEGYRDTEAFF.

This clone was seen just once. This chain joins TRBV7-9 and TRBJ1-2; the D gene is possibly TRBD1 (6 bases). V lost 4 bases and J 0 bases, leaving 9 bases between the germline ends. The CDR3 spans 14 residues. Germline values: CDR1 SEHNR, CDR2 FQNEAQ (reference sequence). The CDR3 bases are TGTGCCAGCAGCTCCGGGACAACTAACTATGGCTACACCTTC. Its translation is CASSSGTTNYGYTF.

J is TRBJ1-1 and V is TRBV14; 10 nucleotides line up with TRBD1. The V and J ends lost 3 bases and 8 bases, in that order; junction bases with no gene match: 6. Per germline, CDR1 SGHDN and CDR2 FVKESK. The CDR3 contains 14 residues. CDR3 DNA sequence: TGTGCCAGCAGCCAGATACGACAGGGGGCGGAAGCTTTCTTT. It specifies CASSQIRQGAEAFF. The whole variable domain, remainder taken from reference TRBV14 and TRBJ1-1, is EAGVTQFPSHSVIEKGQTVTLRCDPISGHDNLYWYRRVMGKEIKFLLHFVKESKQDESGMPNNRFLAERTGGTYSTLKVQPAELEDSGVYFCASSQIRQGAEAFFGQGTRLTVV.

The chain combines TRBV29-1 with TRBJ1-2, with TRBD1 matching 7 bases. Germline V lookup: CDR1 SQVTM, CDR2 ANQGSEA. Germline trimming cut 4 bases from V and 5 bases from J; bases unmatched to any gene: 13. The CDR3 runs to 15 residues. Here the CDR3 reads CSVVRGIGGEYGYTF. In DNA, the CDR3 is TGCAGCGTTGTTAGGGGCATAGGGGGCGAGTATGGCTACACCTTC.

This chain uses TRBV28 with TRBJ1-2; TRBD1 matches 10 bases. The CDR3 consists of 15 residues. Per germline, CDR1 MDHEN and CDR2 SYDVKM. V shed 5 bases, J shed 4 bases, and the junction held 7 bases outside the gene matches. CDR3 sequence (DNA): TGTGCCAGCAGTCCTGGGACAGGGGAACTCTATGGCTACACCTTC. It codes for CASSPGTGELYGYTF.

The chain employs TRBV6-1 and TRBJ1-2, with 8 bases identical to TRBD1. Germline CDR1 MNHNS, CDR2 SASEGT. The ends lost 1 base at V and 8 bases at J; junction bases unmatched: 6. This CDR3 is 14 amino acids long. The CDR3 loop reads CASSEGTGFGGYTF. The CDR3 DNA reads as TGTGCCAGCAGTGAAGGGACAGGGTTCGGCGGCTACACCTTC.

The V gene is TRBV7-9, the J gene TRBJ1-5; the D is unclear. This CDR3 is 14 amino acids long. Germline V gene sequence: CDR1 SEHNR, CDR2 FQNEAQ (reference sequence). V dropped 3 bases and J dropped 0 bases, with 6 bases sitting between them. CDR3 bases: TGTGCCAGCAGCTTTCATTTTAGCAATCAGCCCCAGCATTTT. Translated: CASSFHFSNQPQHF.